This record looks at one T cell receptor (beta chain) sequence and its context. The antigen is not known. Other DNA sequences within the sample encode an identical CDR3. The data derive from a study of cytomegalovirus exposure and HLA in healthy donors. Both 60 Vbeta primers and 13 Jbeta primers went into the PCR. Measured with immunoSEQ multiplex PCR; TCRdb has only the in-frame clones, and not every one. The sample has roughly 150,000 clones; approximately 61% are singletons. Study results and limitations: Later genetic work tied a missense DCLRE1C variant to beta-chain V and J trimming. TCR beta chains associated with HLA were, in a later analysis, more clonally expanded than equally common others.

Sequenced sample: PBMCs. The source of this sequence is a human donor in good health.

In DNA, the CDR3 is TGTGCCAGTAGTATAGATCTAACCCGGGGGCAGCCCCAGCATTTT. Its protein product is CASSIDLTRGQPQHF. The chain employs TRBV19 and TRBJ1-5; a weak D match, TRBD1 (5 bases). The germline V and J ends were trimmed by 0 bases and 7 bases, with 13 bases remaining between them. The CDR3 is made up of 15 amino acids. Germline V CDR1 and CDR2: LNHDA, SQIVND (reference sequence).